Below, one T cell receptor (beta chain) is given with its context. The sample belongs to a study of shared clonotypes between healthy human individuals. As defined, naive CD8 cells were CD45RO-negative and positively selected for CCR7, with terminally differentiated effector memory CD45RA+ cells excluded. TCRdb's table, derived via immunoSEQ multiplex PCR, lists solely in-frame clones and lacks some. The sample holds approximately 600,000 clones, about 95% seen once. V was pared by 0 bases and J by 6 bases, with 16 bases between. This CDR3 comprises 16 residues. CDR1 SGHRS and CDR2 YFSETQ come from the germline V gene.

The source material was naive CD8+ T cells sorted from blood. The chain links TRBV5-1 to TRBJ1-5, with a weak D call TRBD1 (5 bases). This TCR was recovered from a woman in her thirties in good health. The CDR3 DNA sequence: TGCGCCAGCAGCTTGGGGGCCAGGGACTTGGGTCAGCCCCAGCATTTT. Amino acids: CASSLGARDLGQPQHF.